This T cell receptor (beta chain) was documented in a study of cytomegalovirus exposure and HLA in healthy donors. Study-level results: Several of the most significant clusters appeared linked to common viral pathogens, based on a later analysis. In a later analysis, a missense DCLRE1C variant was linked to TCR beta V- and J-gene trimming.

A note on this clone: Its antigen is currently unknown.

Amplification used 60 Vbeta primers and 13 Jbeta primers. Sequencing was performed with immunoSEQ multiplex PCR; in TCRdb, only in-frame clones are kept and a portion is missing. The data hold 200,000 to 250,000 clones, with around 85% observed a single time. J was trimmed by 2 bases and V by 5 bases; bases with no gene match: 3. The V gene's germline CDR1 is SGHTA and CDR2 FQGTGA. There are 14 residues in the CDR3. The chain couples TRBV7-3 to TRBJ1-3; the match to TRBD1 covers 7 bases. Sequencing was carried out using PBMCs. This sequence was found in a girl aged 2 to 10 in good health and CMV-seronegative. The CDR3 DNA reads TGTGCCAGCAGCCCGGGGACAGCTGGAAACACCATATATTTT. It translates to CASSPGTAGNTIYF.